The 16 T cell receptor beta chains listed next were all sequenced from one sample in a study of blood T cells in healthy people across ages. The authors ran a second PCR of roughly 6 to 12 cycles using a sample-barcoded 5' primer and a J-beta primer mix. TCRdb called the 5' RACE reads again in MiXCR, with one record for every CDR3 protein. The sample includes roughly 1,700,000 distinct CDR3 sequences, over 25% of them seen just once. Sequences were obtained from blood. These receptors were obtained from a woman in her 30s in good health.

About this clonotype: Being one base from a much bigger clone, this may be a read error. The chain employs TRBV5-1 and TRBJ1-2; D is unclear. This CDR3 region has 12 residues. Germline values: CDR1 SGHRS, CDR2 YFSETQ. The CDR3 DNA is TGCGCCAGCAGCTTGGCTCGGGATGGCTGCACCTTC. This gives the protein CASSLARDGCTF.

This chain joins TRBV25-1 and TRBJ1-5, with D maybe TRBD1 (5 bases). From germline, CDR1 is MGHDK and CDR2 SYGVNS. V lost 3 bases to trimming and J lost 6 bases, with 12 bases between them. The CDR3 is 14 amino acids. CDR3 nucleotides: TGTGCCAGCAGTGATTCAGGGAACAGTCAGCCCCAGCATTTT. Translation gives CASSDSGNSQPQHF. The full variable domain, in which reference TRBV25-1 and TRBJ1-5 provide the parts outside the CDR3, is EADIYQTPRYLVIGTGKKITLECSQTMGHDKMYWYQQDPGMELHLIHYSYGVNSTEKGDLSSESTVSRIRTEHFPLTLESARPSHTSQYLCASSDSGNSQPQHFGDGTRLSIL.

The chain employs TRBV20-1 and TRBJ2-5; D is possibly TRBD2 (5 bases). The V end lost 3 bases, the J end lost 5 bases, and 16 bases lay between the germline ends. The CDR3 is made up of 14 amino acids. Germline V gene lookup returns CDR1 DFQATT and CDR2 SNEGSKA (reference sequence). The CDR3 DNA is TGCAGTGCTAGTGGCGGGTTCGCGGCCGAGACCCAGTACTTC. Protein: CSASGGFAAETQYF.

The V call is TRBV20-1, the J call TRBJ1-2; D call uncertain. This CDR3 spans 16 amino acids. The V gene's germline CDR1 is DFQATT and CDR2 SNEGSKA (reference sequence). V lost 0 bases to trimming and J lost 4 bases, with 18 bases between them. CDR3 nucleotides: TGCAGTGCTAGAGATCTGACGCAGGCCCTGAGCTATGGCTACACCTTC. It translates to CSARDLTQALSYGYTF.

Worth noting for this clonotype: Just one base apart from a much larger clone, this may be a read error. The rearrangement uses TRBV18 and TRBJ2-7, with TRBD1 matching 7 bases. This CDR3 is built from 14 residues. Germline V gene lookup returns CDR1 KGHSH and CDR2 LQKENI. The DNA of the CDR3 is TGTGCCGGCTCACCGGGGACAGATCCCTACGAGCAGTACTTC. Translating gives CAGSPGTDPYEQYF. Based on the CDR3 plus reference TRBV18 and TRBJ2-7, the full variable domain is NAGVMQNPRHLVRRRGQEARLRCSPMKGHSHVYWYRQLPEEGLKFMVYLQKENIIDESGMPKERFSAEFPKEGPSILRIQQVVRGDSAAYFCAGSPGTDPYEQYFGPGTRLTVT.

There are many counts of this clonotype. The chain recombines TRBV29-1 with TRBJ2-1, with TRBD2 identical over 7 bases. This CDR3 comprises 15 residues. Trimming at V came to 2 bases and at J to 9 bases, leaving 13 bases not matched to a gene. Germline V gene lookup returns CDR1 SQVTM and CDR2 ANQGSEA. The CDR3 nucleotides are TGCAGCGTTGAACTGGCGGGAGTGTTTAGTCTTGAGCAGTTCTTC. It yields the protein CSVELAGVFSLEQFF.

This clonotype was detected only a few times. This sequence joins TRBV7-9 and TRBJ1-1, with TRBD1 identical over 7 bases. Germline V gene sequence: CDR1 SEHNR, CDR2 FQNEAQ (reference sequence). The CDR3 extends over 15 amino acids. The trim removed 5 bases at V and 8 bases at J, leaving 14 bases unmatched. The CDR3 DNA follows: TGTGCCAGCAGCGTATATGGGGACAGTCCCTCCGAAGCTTTCTTT. The encoded protein is CASSVYGDSPSEAFF.

The table lists this clonotype with a few counts. The J gene is TRBJ2-5, the V gene TRBV6-2 or TRBV6-3; TRBD1 might be the D (7 bases). V gave up 2 bases and J gave up 5 bases, with 27 bases separating them. The CDR3 consists of 19 residues. The germline gives CDR1 MNHEY, CDR2 SVGEGT. The CDR3 nucleotides are TGTGCCAGCAGTTACGCTTCAGGGGGGAGCGCGCTCGGACGGGAGACCCAGTACTTC. Residues: CASSYASGGSALGRETQYF.

In its sample, this clonotype was seen many times. The chain recombines TRBV4-1 with TRBJ2-5; D might be TRBD1 (6 bases). The CDR3 covers 16 residues. Per germline, CDR1 MGHRA and CDR2 YSYEKL. Trimming cost V 3 bases and J 2 bases, with 16 bases left between them. The CDR3 loop reads CASSQDRQVLQETQYF. For the CDR3, the DNA is TGCGCCAGCAGCCAGGATAGACAGGTTCTTCAAGAGACCCAGTACTTC.

Here the CDR3 reads CSARLNSYGYTF. The CDR3 bases are TGCAGTGCTAGATTGAATTCCTATGGCTACACCTTC. The V and J genes are TRBV20-1 and TRBJ1-2; D gene unclear. Germline CDR1 is DFQATT and CDR2 is SNEGSKA (reference sequence). Trimming took off 2 bases at V and 4 bases at J, with 8 bases between the two ends. This CDR3 spans 12 amino acids.

This clonotype was found a few times. The CDR3 region is CASTQGAIYNEQFF. Written as DNA, the CDR3 is TGTGCCAGCACTCAGGGGGCGATCTACAATGAGCAGTTCTTC. This chain connects TRBV7-2 to TRBJ2-1; 8 bases line up with TRBD1. This CDR3 comprises 14 residues. CDR1 and CDR2 from the germline V gene are SGHTA and FQGNSA. Trimming took 7 bases from V and 3 from J; bases not matched to a gene: 5.

The chain couples TRBV27 to TRBJ1-2; TRBD1 matches at 7 bases. After removal of 2 bases from V and 5 bases from J, the junction contained 5 bases not matched to a gene. This CDR3 is built from 14 residues. In germline, CDR1 is MNHEY, CDR2 SMNVEV (reference sequence). As DNA, the CDR3 is TGTGCCAGCAGTTTAAGGGGGCTGCGGTATGGCTACACCTTC. Protein product: CASSLRGLRYGYTF.

In the case of this clonotype: A read error is possible here, since a much larger clone lies one base away. The chain joins TRBV12-3 or TRBV12-4 to TRBJ2-5; tentative D call: TRBD2 (5 bases). The CDR3 sequence is 12 residues long. Trimming removed 6 bases from V and 11 bases from J, with 16 bases in between. CDR3 DNA sequence: TGTGCCAGCAGCCTCGGGGTAGGAGTGCAGTACTTC. Encoded protein: CASSLGVGVQYF.

Points on this clonotype: A much larger clone lies one base from this, so it may be a read error. The chain couples TRBV10-3 to TRBJ2-7; D unresolved. The J call may be in error: the DNA end matches TRBJ2-5 better. The germline V gene encodes CDR1 ENHRY and CDR2 SYGVKD. The CDR3 loop spans 11 amino acids. For the CDR3, the DNA is TGTGCCATCAGTATGAAGGAGACCCAGTACTTC. Translating gives CAISMKETQYF.

J is TRBJ2-2 and V is TRBV7-2, with 7 bases that match TRBD1. Looked up from germline, CDR1 is SGHTA and CDR2 is FQGNSA. The J segment lost 4 bases and the V segment lost 6 bases, leaving 5 bases of the junction unmatched. This CDR3 has 14 amino acids. CDR3 nucleotides: TGTGCCAGCAGACGCGACAGGGCCACCGGGGAGCTGTTTTTT. Its translation: CASRRDRATGELFF.

The table lists this clonotype with many counts. The chain is built from TRBV9 and TRBJ2-1; 11 bases line up with TRBD2. Unmatched junction bases numbered 13, after V lost 4 bases and J lost 7 bases. The CDR3 contains 17 residues. Germline CDR1 SGDLS, CDR2 YYNGEE. The CDR3 DNA reads TGTGCCAGCAGCCTGGGCCCCTTAGCGGGAGGGGGAAATGAGCAGTTCTTC. This translates into CASSLGPLAGGGNEQFF. The full variable domain, in which reference TRBV9 and TRBJ2-1 provide the parts outside the CDR3, is DSGVTQTPKHLITATGQRVTLRCSPRSGDLSVYWYQQSLDQGLQFLIQYYNGEERAKGNILERFSAQQFPDLHSELNLSSLELGDSALYFCASSLGPLAGGGNEQFFGPGTRLTVL.